This TCR beta chain originates from a study of blood T cell repertoires in COVID-19 (dated by TCRdb to about 2020). Background on the whole study: Samples from collaborators originated in the United States, Italy and Spain and spanned both the acute and convalescent phases of COVID-19. The material from the prospective study consisted of cDNA or gDNA derived from T cells, B-cell-depleted T cells, or PBMCs. Deeply sampled blood TCRbeta repertoires from subjects exposed to, actively infected with, or recovered from COVID-19 were included in the dataset. The repertoires were released in a freely available public database meant as a resource for research on the immune response to SARS-CoV-2. Samples came from the ongoing ImmuneRACE study (first 160 participants) plus 1,254 subjects from 6 global collaborators. Sample metadata almost always included a de-identified subject ID, COVID-19 status, age in years and sex. Where HLA class I and class II types were available, the types were taken from metadata supplied by the sample provider, not from assay-based typing.

From its cysteine to its phenylalanine, the CDR3 spans 14 amino acids. CDR3 DNA only is kept here, 42 bases in frame from base 1. V and J are truncated by 7 bases and 7 bases respectively, leaving an intervening sequence of 16 bases. The germline V gene supplies CDR1 KGHDR and CDR2 SFDVKD. As for this clone: The antigen it binds to is not known. Qualities for individual bases were not recorded, and no much larger clone is one base off.

TCRbeta CDR3 regions were amplified from genomic DNA by means of the immunoSEQ Assay, a bias-controlled multiplex PCR. Processing in the source paper ran as follows. The number of nucleated cells in each sample was estimated by amplification of reference gene primers within the assay. Sequence reads were collapsed and filtered to measure the absolute abundance of every unique TCRbeta CDR3 rearrangement. For each sample, productive Simpson clonality was calculated as the square root of Simpson's diversity index across productive rearrangements. TCRdb obtained this table from immuneACCESS and retained in-frame rearrangements with V and J assigned. These tables miss some clones; where compared with another copy, unresolved V genes account for less than half of the shortfall, and the remainder is unexplained. D and trimming were read from the DNA, whereas the V and J calls and clone size are those reported in that table. The sample table records fewer than 100,000 clones; 82% of these occur just once. The top ten constitute approximately 12% of the sample.

The collaborating institutions used their own protocols to collect whole blood in K2EDTA tubes. For TCRbeta analysis, collaborators shipped samples in one of three forms: frozen whole blood, isolated PBMCs, or DNA extracted from either of those sample types. Beyond this particular receptor, the publication reports: The amount of clinical and demographic metadata varied by source and participant and was provided uncurated.

The sequenced sample was peripheral blood. The chain is encoded by TRBV24-1 joined to TRBJ1-5; too little of a D gene remains to name it. This sequence was found in a man in his forties or fifties with acute or convalescent COVID-19. The CDR3 region has the sequence CATSGSSGGQPQHF. The nucleotides read TGTGCCACCAGCGGGAGCAGTGGAGGCCAGCCCCAGCATTTT.